This record concerns one TCR beta chain sequence. Antigen unknown. CDR1 and CDR2 from the germline V gene are LGHNA and YNFKEQ. The length of the CDR3 is 14 residues. Trimming took 0 bases from V and 12 from J; bases not matched to a gene: 6. PCR primers comprised 60 Vbeta and 13 Jbeta primers. Produced via immunoSEQ multiplex PCR; TCRdb's table is partial and in-frame only. This sample carries 90,000 to 120,000 clones, 73% of them seen once, and the ten largest clones take roughly 8%. This record comes from a study of cytomegalovirus exposure and HLA in healthy donors. Across the study: In terms of ancestry, the Caucasian-associated cluster contained around four fifths of the approximately 420 genotyped donors.

Broader study findings: Trimming of TCR beta V- and J-genes showed a link, identified in a later analysis, to a missense DCLRE1C variant.

The rearrangement uses TRBV4-2 and TRBJ1-4; 8 bases fit TRBD1. The source of this sequence is a man aged 25-45 years in good health and CMV-seronegative. The specimen sequenced was PBMCs. The CDR3 DNA reads as TGTGCCAGCAGCCAAGAAGAGGAGACAGGGGAACTGTTTTTT. Translating it yields CASSQEEETGELFF.